This T cell receptor beta chain was identified during a study of cytomegalovirus exposure and HLA in healthy donors. On this clone: Its matching antigen is unknown.

Study-level results: Common viral pathogens (according to a later analysis) appeared linked to several of the most significant clusters. No immune exposure information besides CMV serostatus was available.

Primers: 60 Vbeta forward and 13 Jbeta reverse. How the authors handled the data: As a later analysis found, there were around 86 million unique TCR beta chains, of which roughly 11 million were shared. Sequencing was performed with immunoSEQ multiplex PCR; in TCRdb, only in-frame clones are kept and a portion is missing. V and J calls and clone size follow that table, whereas D and trimming were derived from the DNA. Here the sample spans about 130,000 clones, about 70% being singletons. Likely unrecorded immune exposures existed in these nominally healthy donors. Germline V gives CDR1 MGHDK, CDR2 SYGVNS. This CDR3 region has 13 residues. Trimming took 6 bases from V and 2 from J, leaving 7 bases between them.

J is TRBJ1-4 and V is TRBV25-1; D gene unclear. The sequenced sample was PBMCs. The receptor's source is a man between 35 and 55 years old in good health and CMV-seronegative. The CDR3 region has the DNA TGTGCCAGCAGGGGCGCGACTAATGAAAAACTGTTTTTT. It specifies CASRGATNEKLFF.